Below, one TCR beta chain is given with its context. Its antigen is undetermined. These data come from a study of cytotoxic CD8 clonotypes in ibrutinib-treated CLL. CDR1 SNHLY and CDR2 FYNNEI come from the germline V gene. Unmatched junction bases numbered 3, after V lost 6 bases and J lost 4 bases. The CDR3 extends over 14 amino acids. Study outcomes and limitations: Rising at ibrutinib response, clonality subsequently fell back toward baseline at progression.

The table came from immunoSEQ multiplex PCR; TCRdb's copy has only in-frame clones and leaves some out. The table shows roughly 200,000 clones, with 72% occurring only once. This receptor was taken from a human donor with chronic lymphocytic leukemia. The source was PBMCs, collected after 24 months of ibrutinib treatment. The V call is TRBV2, the J call TRBJ2-2; TRBD2 matches at 9 bases. The CDR3 spells CASRGLAFTGELFF. CDR3 DNA sequence: TGTGCCAGCAGAGGACTAGCGTTCACCGGGGAGCTGTTTTTT.